This T cell receptor beta chain originates from a study of CXCR3-negative and CXCR3-positive naive CD8 T cells. Whole-study results and caveats: Hydrophobicity was higher for TRB CDR3s found in CXCR3-positive naive cells than in CXCR3-negative naive cells.

Germline V gene lookup returns CDR1 PRHDT and CDR2 FYEKMQ (reference sequence). The CDR3 is made up of 14 amino acids. Remarks on this clonotype: Its cognate antigen is unknown.

With UMI labels, 5' RACE was used to prepare the TRB cDNA libraries. TCRdb reprocessed the 5' RACE reads and keeps a single row for each CDR3 protein, giving no DNA. This table lists 140,000 to 150,000 distinct CDR3 sequences. The TCR comes from a human donor in good health. Some clones in this sample may be carry-over from other donors' samples. The sequenced sample was naive CXCR3+ CD8+ T cells from blood. The sample's subset: CD45RO-CCR7+CD27+CD95- naive CD8+ T cells expressing CXCR3 (TNR3+). The chain combines TRBV13 with TRBJ1-1; the D call of TRBD1 rests on TCRdb alone, since no DNA is present to check it. The CDR3 loop reads CASWGREIQNEAFF.